This TCR beta chain was observed in a study of T cell changes during pregnancy in multiple sclerosis. Looked up from germline, CDR1 is SGHRS and CDR2 is YFSETQ. V shed 4 bases, J shed 0 bases, and the junction held 2 bases outside the gene matches. This CDR3 has 15 residues. The repertoire was sequenced with immunoSEQ multiplex PCR; TCRdb's copy has only in-frame clones and lacks some. This sample has approximately 40,000 clones, with 88% found just once. The V and J genes are TRBV5-1 and TRBJ2-7; 12 positions agree with TRBD2. This sequence was found in a female donor in good health, enrolled as a control in a pregnancy study. The starting material was peripheral blood, obtained in the first trimester of pregnancy. CDR3 loop: CASSPGLAGSYEQYF. The CDR3 region has the DNA TGCGCCAGCAGCCCGGGACTAGCGGGCTCCTACGAGCAGTACTTC.